There are many counts of the clone carrying this T cell receptor (beta chain). Its antigen is undetermined. Authors of the study amplified TCR beta CDR3 regions from RNA transcripts. HTBI primers were employed in a first-round RT-PCR of the TCR CDR3. TCRdb reprocessed the multiplex PCR reads via MiXCR and lists one record per CDR3 protein. The table records about 570,000 distinct CDR3 sequences, 13% to 15% of them present only once. Germline V gene sequence: CDR1 KGHSH, CDR2 LQKENI. CDR3 length: 18 residues. Trimming took 4 bases from V and 6 from J, leaving 24 bases between them. These data originate in a study of T cells in Graves' hyperthyroidism and ophthalmopathy. General study findings and limits: Researchers found most expanded thyroid clonotypes above 0.001 in blood as well.

The TCR sequence derives from a woman aged 35 to 49 with Graves' hyperthyroidism. The chain has TRBV18 and TRBJ1-4; D uncertain. Material for sequencing was blood. As DNA, the CDR3 is TGTGCCAGCTCACGATTACCTACGTCTCGTTTCGGGGATGAAAAACTGTTTTTT. It codes for CASSRLPTSRFGDEKLFF.